What follows are 5 T cell receptor beta chains derived from one specimen sequenced in a study of siplizumab effects on memory and regulatory T cells. TCRdb's table, derived via immunoSEQ multiplex PCR, lists solely in-frame clones and lacks some. The sample shows 110,000 or so clones, roughly 94% of them seen only once. Sequencing was performed on Tregs sorted from blood. The receptors come from a human donor in good health.

In nucleotides, the CDR3 is TGTGCCAGCAGCTTAGCCCGGGCCCTTCTGAACACTGAAGCTTTCTTT. Translating gives CASSLARALLNTEAFF. The chain combines TRBV7-9 with TRBJ1-1; D gene unclear. V lost 0 bases, J lost 0 bases, and 11 bases lay in between. The CDR3 runs to 16 residues. Germline V lookup: CDR1 SEHNR, CDR2 FQNEAQ (reference sequence).

The chain carries TRBV5-1 and TRBJ2-5, with 8 nucleotides matching TRBD1. Germline-derived CDR1 and CDR2 are SGHRS and YFSETQ. With V trimmed by 2 bases and J by 4 bases, 7 bases remained unmatched. The CDR3 length is 15 residues. The CDR3 sequence: CASSFGQGVRETQYF. In DNA form, the CDR3 reads TGCGCCAGCAGCTTTGGACAGGGAGTAAGAGAGACCCAGTACTTC.

The chain links TRBV6-1 to TRBJ1-5; TRBD1 aligns across 12 bases. Unmatched junction bases numbered 6, after V lost 6 bases and J lost 6 bases. The CDR3 is 15 residues long. Germline V gene data show CDR1 as MNHNS and CDR2 as SASEGT. The CDR3 DNA reads as TGTGCCAGCAGCACGGGACAGGGGGCAGGTCAGCCCCAGCATTTT. This translates into CASSTGQGAGQPQHF.

The chain couples TRBV4-1 to TRBJ1-2; D gene uncertain. V was pared by 4 bases and J by 8 bases, with 14 bases between. The CDR3 is 13 amino acids. CDR1 is MGHRA and CDR2 is YSYEKL in the germline V gene. CDR3 coding DNA: TGCGCCAGCAGCCCTGAGCGCTCGGCGGGCTACACCTTC. This gives the protein CASSPERSAGYTF.

This rearrangement joins TRBV10-1 to TRBJ2-7, with a weak D call TRBD2 (5 bases). The CDR3 contains 15 residues. With 7 bases removed from V and 2 bases from J, the gap between germline ends came to 18 bases. The V gene's germline CDR1 is WNHNN and CDR2 SYGVQD (reference sequence). Here the CDR3 DNA reads TGCGCCAGCACCCCTCCCGGGGTCTTAACCTACGAGCAGTACTTC. Its translation: CASTPPGVLTYEQYF.